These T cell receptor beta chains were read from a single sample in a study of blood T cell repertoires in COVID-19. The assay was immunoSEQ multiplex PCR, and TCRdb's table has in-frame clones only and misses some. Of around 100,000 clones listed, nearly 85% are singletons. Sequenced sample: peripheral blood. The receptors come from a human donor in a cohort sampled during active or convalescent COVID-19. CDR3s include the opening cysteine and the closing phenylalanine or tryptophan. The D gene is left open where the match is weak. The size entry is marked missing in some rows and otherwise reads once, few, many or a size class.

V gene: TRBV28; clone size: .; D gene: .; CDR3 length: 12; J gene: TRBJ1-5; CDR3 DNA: TGTGCCAGCATCGGGGGCAATCAGCCCCAGCATTTT; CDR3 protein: CASIGGNQPQHF
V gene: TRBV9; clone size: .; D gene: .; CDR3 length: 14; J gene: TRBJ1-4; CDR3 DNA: TGTGCCAGCAACCGGGGTCCCGCTAATGAAAAACTGTTTTTT; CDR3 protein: CASNRGPANEKLFF
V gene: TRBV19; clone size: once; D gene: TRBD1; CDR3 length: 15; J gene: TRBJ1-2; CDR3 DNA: TGTGCCAGTAGTATTCAGGGGGCAAGTAACTATGGCTACACCTTC; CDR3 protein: CASSIQGASNYGYTF
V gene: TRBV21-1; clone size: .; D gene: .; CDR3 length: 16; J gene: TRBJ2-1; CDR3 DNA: TGTGCCAGCAGCACCCGCACTAGCGGGGATCCCAATGAGCAGTTCTTC; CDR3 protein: CASSTRTSGDPNEQFF
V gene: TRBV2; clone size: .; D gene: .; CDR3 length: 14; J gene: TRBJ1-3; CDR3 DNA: TGTGCCAGCAGTGAAGGTATAACTGGAAACACCATATATTTT; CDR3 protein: CASSEGITGNTIYF
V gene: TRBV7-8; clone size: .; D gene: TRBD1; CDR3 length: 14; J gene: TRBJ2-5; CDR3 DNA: TGTGCCAGCAGGCGTGGACAGGGCCAAGAGACCCAGTACTTC; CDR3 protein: CASRRGQGQETQYF
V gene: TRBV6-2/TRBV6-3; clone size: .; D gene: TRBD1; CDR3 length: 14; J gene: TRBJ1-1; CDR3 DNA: TGTGCCAGCAGCAAACAGGGGGAGGGTGCTGAAGCTTTCTTT; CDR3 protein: CASSKQGEGAEAFF
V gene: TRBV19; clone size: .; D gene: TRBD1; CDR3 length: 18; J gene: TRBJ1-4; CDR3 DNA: TGTGCCAGTAGTATTCGGACAGGGAGGACGGGAACTAATGAAAAACTGTTTTTT; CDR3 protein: CASSIRTGRTGTNEKLFF
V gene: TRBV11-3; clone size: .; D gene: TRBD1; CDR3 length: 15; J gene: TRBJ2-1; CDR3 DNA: TGTGCCAGCAGCGCGGACAGGGATCGGCACAATGAGCAGTTCTTC; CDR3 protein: CASSADRDRHNEQFF
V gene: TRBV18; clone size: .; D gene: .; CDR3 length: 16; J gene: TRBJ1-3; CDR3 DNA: TGTGCCAGCTCACCACAGACTTTCTCCTCTGGAAACACCATATATTTT; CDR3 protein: CASSPQTFSSGNTIYF
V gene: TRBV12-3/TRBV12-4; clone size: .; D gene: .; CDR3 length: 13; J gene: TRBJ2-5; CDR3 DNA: TGTGCCAGCAGACCCGCGGGTTGGGAGACCCAGTACTTC; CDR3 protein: CASRPAGWETQYF
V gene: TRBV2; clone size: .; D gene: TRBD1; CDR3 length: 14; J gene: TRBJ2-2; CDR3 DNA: TGTGCCAGCAGTGGACCAGGGGGCGCCGGGGAGCTGTTTTTT; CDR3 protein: CASSGPGGAGELFF
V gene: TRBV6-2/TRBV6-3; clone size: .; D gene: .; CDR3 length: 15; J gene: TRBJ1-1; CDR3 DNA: TGTGCCAGCCGTTTTCACACAACAGTTGCGGGGCGGGCTTTCTTT; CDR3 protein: CASRFHTTVAGRAFF
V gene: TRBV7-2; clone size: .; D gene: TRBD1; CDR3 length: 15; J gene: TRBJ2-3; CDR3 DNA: TGTGCCAGCAGCCCTAGGGACAGCTCCACAGATACGCAGTATTTT; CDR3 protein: CASSPRDSSTDTQYF
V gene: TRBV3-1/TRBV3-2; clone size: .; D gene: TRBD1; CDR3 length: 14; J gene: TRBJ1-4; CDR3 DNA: TGTGCCAGCAGCCCCGGACAGGGCTTAGCAAAACTGTTTTTT; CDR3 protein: CASSPGQGLAKLFF
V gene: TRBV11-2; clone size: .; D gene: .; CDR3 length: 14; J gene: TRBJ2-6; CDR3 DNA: TGTGCCAGCACCCCTCTCTCTGGGGCCAACGTCCTGACTTTC; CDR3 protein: CASTPLSGANVLTF
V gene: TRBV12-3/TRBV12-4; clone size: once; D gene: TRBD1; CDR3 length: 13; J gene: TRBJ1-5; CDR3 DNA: TGTGCCAGCAGGACAGGGGGACAGCAGCCCCAGCATTTT; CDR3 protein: CASRTGGQQPQHF
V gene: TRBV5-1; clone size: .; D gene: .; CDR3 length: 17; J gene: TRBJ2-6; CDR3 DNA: TGCGCCAGCAGCTCGAATATGGTGCGGTCTGGGGCCAACGTCCTGACTTTC; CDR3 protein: CASSSNMVRSGANVLTF
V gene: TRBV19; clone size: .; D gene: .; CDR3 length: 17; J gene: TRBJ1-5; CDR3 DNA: TGTGCCAGTAGTATGCCCCGACAGGTCAATAGCAATCAGCCCCAGCATTTT; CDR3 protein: CASSMPRQVNSNQPQHF
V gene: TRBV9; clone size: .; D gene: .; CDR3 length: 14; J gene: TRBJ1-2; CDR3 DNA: TGTGCCAGCAGCGTAGGAAAACGGGGGTATGGCTACACCTTC; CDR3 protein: CASSVGKRGYGYTF
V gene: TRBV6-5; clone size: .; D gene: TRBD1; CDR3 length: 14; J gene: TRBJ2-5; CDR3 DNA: TGTGCCAGCAGGCAAACAGGGGGCCGGGAGACCCAGTACTTC; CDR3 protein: CASRQTGGRETQYF
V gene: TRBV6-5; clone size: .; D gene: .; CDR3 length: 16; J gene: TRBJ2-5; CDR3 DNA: TGTGCCAGCAGTTACTCGTTCGTCAGGGATGAAGAGACCCAGTACTTC; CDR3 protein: CASSYSFVRDEETQYF
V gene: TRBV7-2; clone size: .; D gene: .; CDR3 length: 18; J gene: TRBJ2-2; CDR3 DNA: TGTGCCAGCAGCCCAGCCGGGTCGGGTCCTTATCTATCTGGGGAGCTGTTTTTT; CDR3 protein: CASSPAGSGPYLSGELFF
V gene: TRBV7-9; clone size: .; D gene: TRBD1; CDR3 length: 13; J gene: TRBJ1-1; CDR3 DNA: TGTGCCAGCAGCCGGGACAGGGACTCTGAAGCTTTCTTT; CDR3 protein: CASSRDRDSEAFF
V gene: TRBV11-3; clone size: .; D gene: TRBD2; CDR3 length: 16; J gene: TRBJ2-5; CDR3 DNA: TGTGCCAGCAGCCGTTTCCGACTAGCGGGGGGGGAGACCCAGTACTTC; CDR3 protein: CASSRFRLAGGETQYF
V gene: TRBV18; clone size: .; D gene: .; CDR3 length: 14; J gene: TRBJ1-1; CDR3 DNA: TGTGCCAGCTCACCCGGACAGCGAAACACTGAAGCTTTCTTT; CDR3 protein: CASSPGQRNTEAFF
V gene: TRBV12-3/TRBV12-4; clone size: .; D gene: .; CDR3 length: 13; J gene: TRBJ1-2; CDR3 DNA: TGTGCCAGCAGCCCTGCCTCGAGAGGTGGCTACACCTTC; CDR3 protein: CASSPASRGGYTF
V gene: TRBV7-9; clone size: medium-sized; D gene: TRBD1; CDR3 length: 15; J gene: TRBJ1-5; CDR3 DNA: TGTGCCAGCAGCGGGGACAGGGCAAGCAATCAGCCCCAGCATTTT; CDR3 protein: CASSGDRASNQPQHF
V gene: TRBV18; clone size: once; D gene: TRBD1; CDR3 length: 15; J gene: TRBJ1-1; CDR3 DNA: TGTGCCAGCTCGTCACAGGGACAGATGAACACTGAAGCTTTCTTT; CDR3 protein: CASSSQGQMNTEAFF
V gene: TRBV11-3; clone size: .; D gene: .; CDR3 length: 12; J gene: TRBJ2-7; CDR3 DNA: TGTGCCAGCAGCCCAGTCTCCTACGAGCAGTACTTC; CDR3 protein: CASSPVSYEQYF
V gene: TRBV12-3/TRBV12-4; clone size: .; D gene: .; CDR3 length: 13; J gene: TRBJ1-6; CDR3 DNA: TGTGCCAGCAGTGATAAACTCATTTCACCCCTCCACTTT; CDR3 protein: CASSDKLISPLHF
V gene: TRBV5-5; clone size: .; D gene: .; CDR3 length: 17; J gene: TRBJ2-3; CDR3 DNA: TGTGCCAGCAGCTTGGCCGGAACAGGGCTTACCACAGATACGCAGTATTTT; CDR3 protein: CASSLAGTGLTTDTQYF
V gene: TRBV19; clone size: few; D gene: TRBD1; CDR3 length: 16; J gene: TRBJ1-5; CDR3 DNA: TGTGCCAGCGACAGGGGGCGCTTATATGGCAATCAGCCCCAGCATTTT; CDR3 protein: CASDRGRLYGNQPQHF
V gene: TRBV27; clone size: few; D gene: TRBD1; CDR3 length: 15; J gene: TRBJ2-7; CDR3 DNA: TGTGCCAGCAGTCTAAAGGGACAGACATTCTACGAGCAGTACTTC; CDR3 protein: CASSLKGQTFYEQYF
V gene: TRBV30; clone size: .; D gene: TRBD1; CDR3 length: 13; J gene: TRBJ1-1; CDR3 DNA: TGTGCCTGGAGGAGAGACAGGGGCACTGAAGCTTTCTTT; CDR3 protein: CAWRRDRGTEAFF
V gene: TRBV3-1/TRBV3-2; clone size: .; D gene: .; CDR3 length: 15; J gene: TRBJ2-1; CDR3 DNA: TGTGCCAGCAGCCAAGTACAGGGTTCCTACAATGAGCAGTTCTTC; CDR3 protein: CASSQVQGSYNEQFF
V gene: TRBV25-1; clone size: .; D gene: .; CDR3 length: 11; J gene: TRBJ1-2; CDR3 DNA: TGTGCCAGCACAGGGCTCTATGGCTACACCTTC; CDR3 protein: CASTGLYGYTF